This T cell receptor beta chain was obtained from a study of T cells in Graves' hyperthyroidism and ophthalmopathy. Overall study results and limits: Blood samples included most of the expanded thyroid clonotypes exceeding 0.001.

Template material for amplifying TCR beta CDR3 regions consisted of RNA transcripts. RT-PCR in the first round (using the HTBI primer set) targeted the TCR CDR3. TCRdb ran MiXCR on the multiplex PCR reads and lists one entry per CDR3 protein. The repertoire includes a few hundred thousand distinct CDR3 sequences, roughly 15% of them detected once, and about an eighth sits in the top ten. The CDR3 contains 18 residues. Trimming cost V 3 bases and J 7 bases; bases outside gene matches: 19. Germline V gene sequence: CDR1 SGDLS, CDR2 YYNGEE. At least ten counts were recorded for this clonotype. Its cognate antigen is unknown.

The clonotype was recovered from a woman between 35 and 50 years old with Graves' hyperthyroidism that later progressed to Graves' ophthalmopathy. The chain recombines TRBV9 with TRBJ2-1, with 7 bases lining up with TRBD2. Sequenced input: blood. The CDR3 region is CASSDPTRGVISQNEQFF. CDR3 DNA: TGTGCCAGCAGCGACCCCACCCGGGGGGTCATAAGTCAGAATGAGCAGTTCTTC.